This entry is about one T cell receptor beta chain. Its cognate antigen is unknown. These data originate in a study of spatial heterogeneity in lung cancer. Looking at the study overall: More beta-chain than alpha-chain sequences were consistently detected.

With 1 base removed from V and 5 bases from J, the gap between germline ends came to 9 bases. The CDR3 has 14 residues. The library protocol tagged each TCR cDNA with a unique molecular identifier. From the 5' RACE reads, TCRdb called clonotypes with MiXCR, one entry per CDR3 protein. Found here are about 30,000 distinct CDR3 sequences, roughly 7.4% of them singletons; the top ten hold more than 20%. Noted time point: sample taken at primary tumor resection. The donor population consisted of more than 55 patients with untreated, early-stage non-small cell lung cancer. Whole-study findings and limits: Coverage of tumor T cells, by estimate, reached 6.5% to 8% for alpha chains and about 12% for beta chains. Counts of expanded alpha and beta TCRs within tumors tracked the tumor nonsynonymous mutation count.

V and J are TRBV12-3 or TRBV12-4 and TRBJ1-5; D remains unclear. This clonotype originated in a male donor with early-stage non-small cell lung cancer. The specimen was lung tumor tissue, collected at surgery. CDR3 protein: CASSLDLNYQPQHF. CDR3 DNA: TGTGCCAGCAGTTTAGACCTCAATTATCAGCCCCAGCATTTT.